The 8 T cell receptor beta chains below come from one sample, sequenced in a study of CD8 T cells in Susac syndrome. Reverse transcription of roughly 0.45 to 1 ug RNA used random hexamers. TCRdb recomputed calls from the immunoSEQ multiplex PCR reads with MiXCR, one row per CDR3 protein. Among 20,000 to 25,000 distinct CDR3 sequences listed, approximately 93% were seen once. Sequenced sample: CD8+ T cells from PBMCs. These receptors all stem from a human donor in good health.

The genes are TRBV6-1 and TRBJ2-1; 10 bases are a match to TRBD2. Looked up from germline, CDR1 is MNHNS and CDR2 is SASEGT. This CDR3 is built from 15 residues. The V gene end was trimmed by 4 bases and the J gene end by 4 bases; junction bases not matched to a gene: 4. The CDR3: CASSVERGGYNEQFF. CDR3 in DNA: TGTGCCAGCAGTGTCGAGCGGGGGGGTTACAATGAGCAGTTCTTC.

The CDR3 loop is CASTLGTGELFF. The CDR3 DNA reads TGTGCCAGCACCCTGGGGACCGGGGAGCTGTTTTTT. This chain joins TRBV7-9 and TRBJ2-2, with unresolved D. The CDR3 has 12 amino acids. The V end lost 7 bases, the J end lost 5 bases, and 8 bases lay between the germline ends. In germline, CDR1 is SEHNR, CDR2 FQNEAQ (reference sequence).

CDR3 region: CASSLNFDRGRFYGYTF. The CDR3 DNA sequence: TGTGCCAGCAGTTTAAATTTCGACAGGGGGAGATTCTATGGCTACACCTTC. V usage is TRBV27 and J usage is TRBJ1-2; 9 nucleotides line up with TRBD1. Germline CDR1 reads MNHEY; CDR2 reads SMNVEV (reference sequence). This CDR3 comprises 17 residues. The J segment lost 4 bases and the V segment lost 2 bases, leaving 11 bases of the junction unmatched.

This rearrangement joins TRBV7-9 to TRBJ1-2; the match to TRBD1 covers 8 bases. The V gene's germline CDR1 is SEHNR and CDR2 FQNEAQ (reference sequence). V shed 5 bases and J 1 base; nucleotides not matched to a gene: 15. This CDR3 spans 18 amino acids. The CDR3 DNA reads TGTGCCAGCAGCCTAGGGACAGGAACCTCTTACCTTAACTATGGCTACACCTTC. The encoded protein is CASSLGTGTSYLNYGYTF.

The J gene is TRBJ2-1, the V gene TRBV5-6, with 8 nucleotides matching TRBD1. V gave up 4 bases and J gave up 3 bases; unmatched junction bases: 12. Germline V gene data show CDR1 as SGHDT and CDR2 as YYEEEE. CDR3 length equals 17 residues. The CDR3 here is CASSTGPGQDDYNEQFF. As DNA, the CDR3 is TGTGCCAGCAGCACCGGCCCGGGACAGGATGACTACAATGAGCAGTTCTTC.

The CDR3 DNA reads as TGTGCTAGTGCAACTAGCCCCTCGAACAATGAGCAGTTCTTC. This translates into CASATSPSNNEQFF. The chain joins TRBV12-5 to TRBJ2-1; maybe TRBD2 (6 bases). V dropped 7 bases and J dropped 5 bases, with 15 bases sitting between them. There are 14 residues in the CDR3. The germline CDR1 and CDR2 sequences are LGHNT and FRNRAP.

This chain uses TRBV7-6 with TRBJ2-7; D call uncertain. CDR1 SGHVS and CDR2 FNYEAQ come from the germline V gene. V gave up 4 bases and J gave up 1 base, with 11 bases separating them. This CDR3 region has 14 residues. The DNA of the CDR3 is TGTGCCAGCAGCTACCGTCTAGAATCCTACGAGCAGTACTTC. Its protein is CASSYRLESYEQYF.

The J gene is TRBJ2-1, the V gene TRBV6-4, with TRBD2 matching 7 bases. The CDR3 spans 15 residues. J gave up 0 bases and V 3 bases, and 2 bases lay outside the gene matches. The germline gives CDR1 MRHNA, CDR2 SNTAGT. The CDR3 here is CASSETSDSYNEQFF. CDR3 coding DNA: TGTGCCAGCAGTGAAACTAGCGACTCCTACAATGAGCAGTTCTTC.